This is a list of T cell receptor beta chains from one sample in a study of cytomegalovirus exposure and HLA in healthy donors. TCRdb's copy holds only in-frame clones and misses some; the assay was immunoSEQ multiplex PCR. The sample includes about 200,000 clones, about four fifths seen only once; the top ten take 1.5% to 2%. What was sequenced was PBMCs. The receptors come from a man younger than 30 in good health and CMV-seronegative. Each CDR3 is given with its conserved first and last residue. The D gene is left open where the match is weak. The size entry is marked missing in some rows and otherwise reads once, few, many or a size class.

v_call	clone_size	d_call	j_call	cdr3_nt	cdr3_aa
TRBV9	NA	NA	TRBJ2-1	TGTGCCAGCAGCGCCCCAGGGATTGGGTACAATGAGCAGTTCTTC	CASSAPGIGYNEQFF
TRBV28	NA	NA	TRBJ2-2	TGTGCCAGCAGTTCCGACTGGAACACCGGGGAGCTGTTTTTT	CASSSDWNTGELFF
TRBV7-9	NA	TRBD1	TRBJ2-3	TGTGCCAGCAGCTTAGCGCGGGGACAGGGGACAGATACGCAGTATTTT	CASSLARGQGTDTQYF
TRBV13	once	TRBD2	TRBJ2-2	TGTGCCAGCAGCTTAGAGCGGGGGGAGGACACCGGGGAGCTGTTTTTT	CASSLERGEDTGELFF
TRBV19	NA	NA	TRBJ2-7	TGTGCCAGTAGTGTGGACAGAGCGTCCTACGAGCAGTACTTC	CASSVDRASYEQYF
TRBV6-1	NA	TRBD1	TRBJ2-7	TGTGCCAGCATCTACGGACAGGATTACGAGCAGTACTTC	CASIYGQDYEQYF
TRBV5-6	NA	NA	TRBJ2-7	TGTGCCAGCAGCCGCAGACTAGGGAGCTCCTACGAGCAGTACTTC	CASSRRLGSSYEQYF
TRBV4-3	NA	TRBD1	TRBJ2-1	TGCGCCAGCAGCCAATCCCCAGCAGGGGGTCTGTTCTTC	CASSQSPAGGLFF
TRBV7-9	NA	TRBD1	TRBJ2-7	TGTTCCATACAGGGGAACGGCTACGAGCAGTACTTC	CSIQGNGYEQYF
TRBV6-5	NA	TRBD1	TRBJ2-2	TGTGCCAGCAGTTTCCGGGACAGGGCCACCGGGGAGCTGTTTTTT	CASSFRDRATGELFF
TRBV27	NA	TRBD1	TRBJ2-7	TGTGCCAGCAGTTTTGCCGGGGACAGGGGGTACGAGCAGTACTTC	CASSFAGDRGYEQYF
TRBV2	NA	NA	TRBJ2-3	TGTGCCAGCAGTGGAATAGCAGATACGCAGTATTTT	CASSGIADTQYF
TRBV11-2	NA	TRBD1	TRBJ2-7	TGTGCCAGCAGCTTAATGCTGGGACAGCAATACTTC	CASSLMLGQQYF
TRBV19	few	NA	TRBJ1-1	TGTGCCACTCACAGGGCCGGGGAAAACACTGAAGCTTTCTTT	CATHRAGENTEAFF
TRBV21-1	NA	NA	TRBJ1-1	TGTGCCAGCAGCAACCCTTCCACAGGGGGCGTAGGAACTGAAGCTTTCTTT	CASSNPSTGGVGTEAFF
TRBV7-2	NA	TRBD1	TRBJ1-5	TGTGCCAGCAGCTTAGGCACAGGGGGCGGAGGTGGCAATCAGCCCCAGCATTTT	CASSLGTGGGGGNQPQHF
TRBV25-1	NA	NA	TRBJ1-2	TGTGCCAGCAGTAATGCGGGGCGGAACTATGGCTACACCTTC	CASSNAGRNYGYTF
TRBV19	NA	TRBD1	TRBJ1-2	TGTGCCAGTAGCCCGACAGGGGGCGCATCTGGCTACACCTTC	CASSPTGGASGYTF
TRBV12-5	NA	TRBD1	TRBJ1-1	TGTGCTAGTGGTTTGGGGACAGGGAAGTGGACGACTGAAGCTTTCTTT	CASGLGTGKWTTEAFF
TRBV9	NA	NA	TRBJ2-5	TGTGCCAGCAGCGTAGTGGGGGCAGTCCAAGAGACCCAGTACTTC	CASSVVGAVQETQYF
TRBV7-2	NA	NA	TRBJ1-1	TGTGCCAGCAGCTTAGGGCAGGGTGAAGCTTTCTTT	CASSLGQGEAFF
TRBV7-2	NA	TRBD1	TRBJ1-2	TGTGCCAGCAGCTTAGAGACAGGGTTTAACTATGGCTACACCTTC	CASSLETGFNYGYTF
TRBV19	NA	TRBD1	TRBJ2-5	TGTGCCAGTAGTACCATCGACAGGGAGGAGACCCAGTACTTC	CASSTIDREETQYF
TRBV7-9	NA	TRBD1	TRBJ2-5	TGTGCCAGCAGCTTAAGGGAAGCGTGGACAGGGAGAGAGACCCAGTACTTC	CASSLREAWTGRETQYF
TRBV7-9	NA	NA	TRBJ1-1	TGTGCCAGCAGCCGGGGGAACACTGAAGCTTTCTTT	CASSRGNTEAFF
TRBV5-1	NA	TRBD2	TRBJ2-7	TGCGCCAGCAGCAAGGGACTAGCGGAATACGAGCAGTACTTC	CASSKGLAEYEQYF
TRBV4-2	NA	TRBD1	TRBJ2-1	TGTGCCAGCAGCCAAATTACAGGGGGCGCCTACAATGAGCAGTTCTTC	CASSQITGGAYNEQFF
TRBV18	NA	NA	TRBJ1-6	TGTGCCAGCTCACAAGAGGACAACTCCTATAATTCACCCCTCCACTTT	CASSQEDNSYNSPLHF
TRBV14	NA	TRBD1	TRBJ2-3	TGTGCCAGCAGCCAAGCAGAACAGGGGTGGGCAGATACGCAGTATTTT	CASSQAEQGWADTQYF
TRBV7-9	NA	TRBD1	TRBJ1-4	TGTGCCAGCAGCCCAGGGACAGGGCATAATGAAAAACTGTTTTTT	CASSPGTGHNEKLFF
TRBV27	few	NA	TRBJ2-7	TGTGCCAGCAGAAATACAGACGGGAGCTCCTACGAGCAGTACTTC	CASRNTDGSSYEQYF
TRBV7-9	NA	NA	TRBJ1-2	TGTTCCAGCAGACAAGGAGAAGGCTACACCTTC	CSSRQGEGYTF
TRBV27	NA	NA	TRBJ2-7	TGTGCCAGCAGTTTGATCCAGGCCAGCGAGCAGTACTTC	CASSLIQASEQYF
TRBV5-1	NA	TRBD1	TRBJ2-1	TGCGCCAGCAGCTTGGAGGGACAGAGCTACAATGAGCAGTTCTTC	CASSLEGQSYNEQFF
TRBV19	once	TRBD1	TRBJ2-5	TGTGCCAGTAGTCCAGGGGACAGGGCAGAGACCCAGTACTTC	CASSPGDRAETQYF
TRBV7-2	NA	TRBD1	TRBJ2-7	TGTGCCAGCAGCCCTCCTAGCACAGGGGCGACCTACGAGCAGTACTTC	CASSPPSTGATYEQYF
TRBV7-2	NA	NA	TRBJ1-4	TGTGCCAGCAGCTTAGTCGGGGGTGGTGAAAAACTGTTTTTT	CASSLVGGGEKLFF
TRBV15	NA	NA	TRBJ2-2	TGTGCCACCAGCAGAGAAATTCGGTTCGTCGCGGAGCTGTTTTTT	CATSREIRFVAELFF
TRBV27	NA	NA	TRBJ2-1	TGTGCCAGCAGTCCACTAGGAGGCGCGGAGCAGTTCTTC	CASSPLGGAEQFF
TRBV4-3	once	TRBD1	TRBJ2-5	TGCGCCAGCAGCCGACAGGGGTCGGAGACCCAGTACTTC	CASSRQGSETQYF
TRBV10-3	few	NA	TRBJ2-5	TGTGCCATCACCGAGCGCTTCCAAGAGACCCAGTACTTC	CAITERFQETQYF